The clone carrying this T cell receptor beta chain came up a few times. RNA transcripts provided the source from which TCR beta CDR3 regions were amplified. A first-round RT-PCR of the TCR CDR3 used the HTBI primer set. TCRdb reprocessed the multiplex PCR reads via MiXCR and lists one record per CDR3 protein. The sample consists of approximately 430,000 distinct CDR3 sequences, approximately 15% of them appearing once. The sample originates from a study of T cells in Graves' hyperthyroidism and ophthalmopathy. CDR1 is WNHNN, CDR2 SYGVQD, per germline (reference sequence). Germline trimming cut 6 bases from V and 0 bases from J; bases unmatched to any gene: 5. This CDR3 spans 15 amino acids.

The TCR originated in a young man with Graves' ophthalmopathy. The chain couples TRBV10-1 to TRBJ2-5; 9 bases align to TRBD1. Sequenced material: blood. CDR3 residues: CASRTDRGYQETQYF. The CDR3 DNA reads as TGCGCCAGCAGGACAGACAGGGGGTACCAAGAGACCCAGTACTTC.